These 30 T cell receptor beta chains came from one sample sequenced in a study of lymphopenia after photon versus proton radiotherapy. TCRdb keeps only in-frame clones here, not all; method: immunoSEQ multiplex PCR. Here the sample spans roughly 64,000 clones, approximately 86% being singletons. Sequenced material: peripheral blood, taken from a patient treated with proton-based radiotherapy. Source of these receptors: an older man with esophageal cancer.

The chain has TRBV29-1 and TRBJ2-3, with D maybe TRBD1 (5 bases). Germline V gene sequence: CDR1 SQVTM, CDR2 ANQGSEA. There are 15 residues in the CDR3. V lost 6 bases and J lost 2, with 18 bases in between. CDR3: CSVQRAGILTDTQYF. CDR3 DNA: TGCAGCGTCCAACGGGCAGGGATACTCACAGATACGCAGTATTTT.

The chain combines TRBV29-1 with TRBJ1-2; 7 bases are shared with TRBD1. This CDR3 is built from 15 residues. V shed 5 bases and J 4 bases; nucleotides not matched to a gene: 13. The V gene's germline CDR1 is SQVTM and CDR2 ANQGSEA. The CDR3 is CSVLGTAREGYGYTF. For the CDR3, the DNA is TGCAGCGTTCTCGGGACAGCCCGGGAGGGCTATGGCTACACCTTC.

CDR3 in DNA: TGTGCCAGCAGCTTAGGGGAGCTAACCGGGGAGCTGTTTTTT. Amino acids: CASSLGELTGELFF. V is TRBV11-3 and J is TRBJ2-2; a possible D gene is TRBD2 (5 bases). CDR3 size: 14 residues. CDR1 is SGHNT, CDR2 YENEEA, per germline. With 1 base removed from V and 5 bases from J, the gap between germline ends came to 8 bases.

V gene TRBV5-1 combines with J gene TRBJ1-1, with D possibly matching TRBD1 (6 bases). The CDR3 consists of 15 residues. V lost 4 bases and J 1 base, leaving 14 bases between the germline ends. Germline V gives CDR1 SGHRS, CDR2 YFSETQ. CDR3 nucleotide sequence: TGCGCCAGCAGCCCTCGGGAGGGGGGGAACACTGAAGCTTTCTTT. This translates into CASSPREGGNTEAFF.

The V and J genes are TRBV6-5 and TRBJ2-1; the match to TRBD2 covers 8 bases. The CDR3 totals 16 residues. The trim removed 2 bases at V and 0 bases at J, leaving 3 bases unmatched. Per the germline V gene, CDR1 is MNHEY and CDR2 is SVGAGI. DNA for the CDR3: TGTGCCAGCAGTTACCTTAGCGGGAACTCCTACAATGAGCAGTTCTTC. Its protein product is CASSYLSGNSYNEQFF.

V is TRBV11-1 and J is TRBJ2-1; 10 bases are shared with TRBD1. J gave up 5 bases and V 5 bases, and 6 bases lay outside the gene matches. The germline gives CDR1 SGHAT, CDR2 FQDESV (reference sequence). CDR3 length: 15 residues. CDR3 coding DNA: TGTGCCAGCAGCCGACAGGGGGCGGTGGACAATGAGCAGTTCTTC. Protein sequence: CASSRQGAVDNEQFF.

V gene TRBV7-3 combines with J gene TRBJ2-2; TRBD1 agrees at 7 bases. V shed 5 bases and J 4 bases; nucleotides not matched to a gene: 4. Germline V gives CDR1 SGHTA, CDR2 FQGTGA. CDR3 length: 14 residues. The CDR3, as DNA: TGTGCCAGCAGCCCGACAGGGTCCACCGGGGAGCTGTTTTTT. Encoded protein: CASSPTGSTGELFF.

The chain carries TRBV10-2 and TRBJ1-5, with 7 positions matching TRBD1. The CDR3 is 15 residues long. Trimming at V came to 6 bases and at J to 4 bases, leaving 9 bases not matched to a gene. CDR1 is WSHSY, CDR2 SAAADI, per germline. The DNA of the CDR3 is TGCGCCAGCAGAAGGGACAGTAGAAATAATCAGCCCCAGCATTTT. It translates to CASRRDSRNNQPQHF.

This chain uses TRBV4-1 with TRBJ1-1; D possibly corresponds to TRBD1 (5 bases). The germline V gene encodes CDR1 MGHRA and CDR2 YSYEKL. The length of the CDR3 is 16 residues. Trimming took 5 bases from V and 8 from J, leaving 24 bases between them. The CDR3 nucleotides are TGCGCCAGCAGCGTAATTACCACAAGACCGACAGCCGAAGCTTTCTTT. Its protein product is CASSVITTRPTAEAFF.

This clone appeared a single time. Here the CDR3 DNA reads TGCGCCAGCAGCTTTTTCGGACAGGCCACCGGGGAGCTGTTTTTT. This gives the protein CASSFFGQATGELFF. The chain joins TRBV5-1 to TRBJ2-2, with TRBD1 matching over 7 bases. J lost 4 bases, V lost 2 bases, and 5 bases had no gene match. The CDR3 has 15 residues. CDR1 is SGHRS, CDR2 YFSETQ, per germline. Supplemented by reference TRBV5-1 and TRBJ2-2, the full variable domain reads KAGVTQTPRYLIKTRGQQVTLSCSPISGHRSVSWYQQTPGQGLQFLFEYFSETQRNKGNFPGRFSGRQFSNSRSEMNVSTLELGDSALYLCASSFFGQATGELFFGEGSRLTVL.

This sequence joins TRBV2 and TRBJ1-1; 8 nucleotides match TRBD1. The germline CDR1 and CDR2 sequences are SNHLY and FYNNEI. V was clipped by 1 base and J by 5 bases; unmatched bases: 12. The CDR3 spans 17 residues. CDR3 loop: CASSEGSRGRRRTEAFF. CDR3 sequence (DNA): TGTGCCAGCAGTGAAGGCTCCAGGGGGCGGAGACGGACTGAAGCTTTCTTT.

V gene TRBV5-8 combines with J gene TRBJ1-6, with D possibly matching TRBD1 (6 bases). Deletions cut 2 bases from V and 8 bases from J, with 11 bases between. The CDR3 contains 14 residues. Germline loops: CDR1 SGHTS, CDR2 YDEGEE. CDR3 sequence reads: CASSLTGSDSPLHF. The CDR3 coding sequence is TGTGCCAGCAGCTTAACAGGGTCGGATTCACCCCTCCACTTT.

The chain combines TRBV5-1 with TRBJ2-3; no firm D call. V lost 0 bases to trimming and J lost 5 bases, with 1 base between them. Germline assignment: CDR1 SGHRS and CDR2 YFSETQ. CDR3 length: 11 amino acids. The CDR3 DNA reads as TGCGCCAGCAGCTTGGAAGATACGCAGTATTTT. Translating it yields CASSLEDTQYF.

This clone has a single count. The V call is TRBV27, the J call TRBJ2-1; no definite D call. V lost 5 bases to trimming and J lost 3 bases, with 14 bases between them. Germline-derived CDR1 and CDR2 are MNHEY and SMNVEV (reference sequence). This CDR3 spans 15 amino acids. The CDR3 DNA follows: TGTGCCAGCAGTCCCATCACAGCGATCTACAATGAGCAGTTCTTC. Translating gives CASSPITAIYNEQFF.

The CDR3 DNA reads as TGTGCCAGCAGCTTGGGGGCCCGCCGCTCTGGAAACACCATATATTTT. Its protein product is CASSLGARRSGNTIYF. The chain uses TRBV5-6 and TRBJ1-3; D not resolved. V lost 0 bases and J lost 0, with 10 bases in between. The CDR3 is 16 amino acids. Looked up from germline, CDR1 is SGHDT and CDR2 is YYEEEE.

The rearrangement links TRBV19 to TRBJ1-1, with a possible D match to TRBD1 (5 bases). V was pared by 5 bases and J by 7 bases, with 14 bases between. Germline loops: CDR1 LNHDA, CDR2 SQIVND (reference sequence). The CDR3 spans 13 residues. The CDR3 spells CASSPGTDLEAFF. The CDR3 bases are TGTGCCAGTAGTCCGGGGACGGACCTTGAAGCTTTCTTT.

The CDR3 loop reads CASSRTQGLGQFF. The CDR3 nucleotides read TGTGCCAGCAGCCGGACACAGGGCCTCGGGCAGTTCTTC. This chain uses TRBV11-1 with TRBJ2-1; D might be TRBD1 (6 bases). This CDR3 is 13 amino acids long. The V gene's germline CDR1 is SGHAT and CDR2 FQDESV (reference sequence). V lost 5 bases, J lost 12 bases, and 17 bases lay in between.

The chain links TRBV4-3 to TRBJ2-5; TRBD2 matches at 9 bases. The ends lost 0 bases at V and 2 bases at J; junction bases unmatched: 4. The CDR3 covers 16 residues. Germline V gene lookup returns CDR1 LGHNA and CDR2 YSLEER. CDR3 DNA: TGCGCCAGCAGCCAAGATGGGCTAGCGGGACAAGAGACCCAGTACTTC. This encodes CASSQDGLAGQETQYF.

V usage is TRBV6-1 and J usage is TRBJ2-1; D is perhaps TRBD1 or TRBD2 (5 bases each). The CDR3 spans 12 residues. Trimming pared 4 bases from V and 10 bases from J, leaving 11 bases between. CDR1 and CDR2 from the germline V gene are MNHNS and SASEGT. Written as DNA, the CDR3 is TGTGCCAGCAGTGTGGAGGCAGGGGAGCAGTTCTTC. It specifies CASSVEAGEQFF.

Here the CDR3 reads CASSPRQGSYEQYF. CDR3 nucleotide sequence: TGTGCCAGCAGCCCGAGACAGGGATCCTACGAGCAGTACTTC. The chain recombines TRBV9 with TRBJ2-7; 7 nucleotides line up with TRBD1. The germline CDR1 and CDR2 sequences are SGDLS and YYNGEE. This CDR3 has 14 residues. With V trimmed by 4 bases and J by 1 base, 5 bases remained unmatched.

The chain is built from TRBV4-3 and TRBJ2-5, with unresolved D. V gave up 0 bases and J gave up 5 bases, with 10 bases separating them. Germline V lookup: CDR1 LGHNA, CDR2 YSLEER. The CDR3 totals 14 residues. CDR3: CASSQDWGGETQYF. The CDR3 bases are TGCGCCAGCAGCCAAGATTGGGGTGGGGAGACCCAGTACTTC.

J is TRBJ2-3 and V is TRBV10-1, with a weak D call TRBD1 (6 bases). Deletions cut 0 bases from V and 2 bases from J, with 12 bases between. This CDR3 region has 16 residues. Germline-derived CDR1 and CDR2 are WNHNN and SYGVQD (reference sequence). In DNA form, the CDR3 reads TGCGCCAGCAGTGAGTCGGGGGCCCTCCTCACAGATACGCAGTATTTT. This translates into CASSESGALLTDTQYF.

This clone appeared once. The CDR3 spells CATSRDRSTPPQHF. CDR3 DNA: TGTGCCACCAGCAGAGATAGGTCCACCCCGCCCCAGCATTTT. The J gene is TRBJ1-5, the V gene TRBV15; D not certain. There are 14 residues in the CDR3. Germline V gene data show CDR1 as LNHNV and CDR2 as YYDKDF (reference sequence). V was trimmed by 0 bases and J by 9 bases, leaving 12 bases between them.

The chain couples TRBV30 to TRBJ1-2; TRBD1 matches 7 bases. Trimming took 3 bases from V and 3 from J; bases not matched to a gene: 10. This CDR3 has 15 residues. Looked up from germline, CDR1 is GTSNPN and CDR2 is SVGIG (reference sequence). The DNA for the CDR3 is TGTGCCTGGAGCCCCGGGACAGCCCTGCACTATGGCTACACCTTC. As protein: CAWSPGTALHYGYTF.

The rearrangement links TRBV7-9 to TRBJ2-1; D unclear. The V gene's germline CDR1 is SEHNR and CDR2 FQNEAQ (reference sequence). The CDR3 runs 16 residues. Trimming pared 0 bases from V and 0 bases from J, leaving 9 bases between. The CDR3 DNA reads as TGTGCCAGCAGCTTAGCGGCAGGTAGCTCCTACAATGAGCAGTTCTTC. It codes for CASSLAAGSSYNEQFF.

This clone was detected only a few times. This chain links TRBV9 with TRBJ2-1; 7 nucleotides match TRBD2. The CDR3 extends over 15 amino acids. The J segment lost 10 bases and the V segment lost 4 bases, leaving 14 bases of the junction unmatched. CDR1 is SGDLS, CDR2 YYNGEE, per germline. This CDR3 reads CASSSGTPWAREQFF. The CDR3 coding sequence is TGTGCCAGCAGCAGCGGGACCCCTTGGGCCAGGGAGCAGTTCTTC. Full variable domain (missing parts from reference TRBV9 and TRBJ2-1): DSGVTQTPKHLITATGQRVTLRCSPRSGDLSVYWYQQSLDQGLQFLIQYYNGEERAKGNILERFSAQQFPDLHSELNLSSLELGDSALYFCASSSGTPWAREQFFGPGTRLTVL.

This clone was seen a single time. The CDR3 spells CASSFGAGADGYTF. The CDR3 coding sequence is TGTGCCAGCAGCTTTGGTGCGGGCGCCGATGGCTACACCTTC. This chain uses TRBV5-5 with TRBJ1-2; no firm D call. This CDR3 region has 14 residues. Deletions cut 2 bases from V and 6 bases from J, with 14 bases between. Germline V gene lookup returns CDR1 SGHKS and CDR2 YYEKEE (reference sequence).

The V gene is TRBV10-1, the J gene TRBJ2-3, with D unresolved. V lost 1 base and J lost 0, with 2 bases in between. This CDR3 contains 13 residues. Germline V gives CDR1 WNHNN, CDR2 SYGVQD (reference sequence). The CDR3 sequence is CASSEFSTDTQYF. The CDR3 region has the DNA TGCGCCAGCAGTGAGTTTAGCACAGATACGCAGTATTTT.

The chain joins TRBV9 to TRBJ2-1; the D gene is possibly TRBD2 (7 bases). Trimming cost V 0 bases and J 2 bases, with 15 bases left between them. This CDR3 is 17 amino acids long. Per germline, CDR1 SGDLS and CDR2 YYNGEE. The CDR3 is CASSVGFGGGAYNEQFF. CDR3 DNA sequence: TGTGCCAGCAGCGTAGGCTTTGGAGGGGGGGCCTACAATGAGCAGTTCTTC.

This clone was observed a single time. V gene TRBV9 combines with J gene TRBJ1-1; 10 nucleotides align to TRBD1. This CDR3 region has 15 residues. The germline CDR1 and CDR2 sequences are SGDLS and YYNGEE. The J segment lost 4 bases and the V segment lost 3 bases, leaving 6 bases of the junction unmatched. CDR3 sequence (DNA): TGTGCCAGCAGCGCCGGGACAGGGGTACGCACTGAAGCTTTCTTT. Its protein is CASSAGTGVRTEAFF.